This TCR beta chain was recovered during a study of blood T cells in healthy people across ages. Study-wide points: Changes in expanded clonotypes were possibly confounded, as the CMV status of donors was unknown.

This clonotype has ten or more counts. What it binds is unknown. V lost 5 bases, J lost 6 bases, and 7 bases stayed unmatched. The CDR3 is 16 residues long. The germline V gene encodes CDR1 MGHDK and CDR2 SYGVNS. A J-beta primer mix and a sample-barcoded 5' primer were used in a second PCR of roughly 6 to 12 cycles. TCRdb called the 5' RACE reads again in MiXCR, with one record for every CDR3 protein. This sample has about 720,000 distinct CDR3 sequences, with about 20% found just once. The sequencing input was blood. The chain links TRBV25-1 to TRBJ2-2, with TRBD2 matching 12 bases. This TCR was recovered from a man in his 70s in good health. For the CDR3, the DNA is TGTGCCAGCAGTACCACTAGCGGGAGGTATCCCGGGGAGCTGTTTTTT. This sequence encodes CASSTTSGRYPGELFF.